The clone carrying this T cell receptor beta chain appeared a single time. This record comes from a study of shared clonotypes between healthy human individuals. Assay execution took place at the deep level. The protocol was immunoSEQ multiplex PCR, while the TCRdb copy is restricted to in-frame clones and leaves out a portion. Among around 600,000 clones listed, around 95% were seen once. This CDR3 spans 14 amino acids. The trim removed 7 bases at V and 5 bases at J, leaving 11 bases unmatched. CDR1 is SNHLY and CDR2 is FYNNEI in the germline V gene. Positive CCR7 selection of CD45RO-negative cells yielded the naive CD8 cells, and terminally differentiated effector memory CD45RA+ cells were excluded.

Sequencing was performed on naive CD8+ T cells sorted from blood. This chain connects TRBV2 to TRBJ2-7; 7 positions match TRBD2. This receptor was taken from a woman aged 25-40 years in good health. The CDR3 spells CASTTGGRSDEQYF. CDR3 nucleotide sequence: TGTGCCAGCACCACAGGCGGGAGATCCGACGAGCAGTACTTC.